This entry lists 22 T cell receptor beta chains sequenced from one sample in a study of blood T cell repertoires in COVID-19. Here immunoSEQ multiplex PCR was the method, and the copy in TCRdb shows in-frame clones only, minus some. This sample has roughly 330,000 clones, with roughly nine tenths found just once. The sequenced sample was peripheral blood. Receptor source: a young man who had recovered from COVID-19.

V and J are TRBV11-2 and TRBJ2-3; D might be TRBD2 (5 bases). The CDR3 runs to 16 residues. Between the trimmed V and J ends, which lost 7 bases and 2 bases, there was a span of 19 bases. Germline-derived CDR1 and CDR2 are SGHAT and FQNNGV. CDR3 nucleotides: TGTGCCAGCATCCTAGGGAGACTCAGGACCACAGATACGCAGTATTTT. The encoded protein is CASILGRLRTTDTQYF.

This clone came up once. This chain links TRBV5-1 with TRBJ1-1, with 10 positions matching TRBD1. The CDR3 spans 14 residues. J was trimmed by 4 bases and V by 4 bases; bases with no gene match: 4. CDR1 and CDR2 from the germline V gene are SGHRS and YFSETQ. The CDR3 DNA is TGCGCCAGCAGCGCGACAGGGGGCGGCACTGAAGCTTTCTTT. This codes for CASSATGGGTEAFF.

The J gene is TRBJ1-5, the V gene TRBV10-3, with D hard to call. CDR1 is ENHRY, CDR2 SYGVKD, per germline. V shed 3 bases and J shed 0 bases, with 6 bases lying between them. CDR3 length equals 14 residues. This chain's CDR3 is CAISENYSNQPQHF. For the CDR3, the DNA is TGTGCCATCAGTGAAAATTATAGCAATCAGCCCCAGCATTTT.

CDR3 loop: CASSLASQSYEQYF. CDR3 nucleotides: TGTGCCAGCAGCTTAGCTAGCCAATCCTACGAGCAGTACTTC. The chain is built from TRBV7-6 and TRBJ2-7; D not certain. The ends were cut back, 0 bases at V and 1 base at J, with 7 bases in the middle. Germline CDR1 and CDR2: SGHVS and FNYEAQ. The CDR3 has 14 residues. The entire variable domain, with the rest obtained from reference TRBV7-6 and TRBJ2-7, is as follows: GAGVSQSPRYKVTKRGQDVALRCDPISGHVSLYWYRQALGQGPEFLTYFNYEAQQDKSGLPNDRFSAERPEGSISTLTIQRTEQRDSAMYRCASSLASQSYEQYFGPGTRLTVT.

The chain uses TRBV5-1 and TRBJ1-5; D ambiguous. Trimming took 7 bases from V and 1 from J, leaving 9 bases between them. Germline CDR1 reads SGHRS; CDR2 reads YFSETQ. CDR3 length: 13 amino acids. As DNA, the CDR3 is TGCGCCAGCGGCCCTAGAAGCAATCAGCCCCAGCATTTT. It translates to CASGPRSNQPQHF.

The chain carries TRBV12-3 or TRBV12-4 and TRBJ1-1; D gene unclear. The CDR3 extends over 12 amino acids. Between the trimmed V and J ends, which lost 3 bases and 11 bases, there was a span of 13 bases. The CDR3 bases are TGTGCCAGCAGTTTGGGCGCTACTAGGGCTTTCTTT. This gives the protein CASSLGATRAFF.

Only a few counts were recorded for this clone. This chain connects TRBV4-1 to TRBJ2-7; TRBD2 agrees at 7 bases. The germline V gene has CDR1 MGHRA and CDR2 YSYEKL. This CDR3 contains 15 residues. The J segment lost 2 bases and the V segment lost 3 bases, leaving 7 bases of the junction unmatched. The CDR3 nucleotides are TGCGCCAGCAGCCATGAGGCTAGCGGTACCTACGAGCAGTACTTC. It encodes CASSHEASGTYEQYF.

The V gene is TRBV27, the J gene TRBJ2-1; the D gene is possibly TRBD1 (5 bases). The CDR3 runs to 13 residues. Trimming pared 4 bases from V and 6 bases from J, leaving 10 bases between. Germline CDR1 MNHEY, CDR2 SMNVEV (reference sequence). The CDR3 is CASSYQGGNEQFF. The CDR3 DNA sequence: TGTGCCAGCAGTTACCAGGGTGGCAATGAGCAGTTCTTC.

This sequence joins TRBV19 and TRBJ2-1; no reliable D call. Germline V gene sequence: CDR1 LNHDA, CDR2 SQIVND (reference sequence). The CDR3 length is 14 residues. Trimming removed 4 bases at V and 5 bases at J, with 12 bases between. CDR3 sequence reads: CASSKEPRNNEQFF. CDR3 nucleotide sequence: TGTGCCAGTAGTAAGGAACCGAGGAACAATGAGCAGTTCTTC.

The chain uses TRBV3-1 (or the pseudogene TRBV3-2) and TRBJ1-3; the D gene is possibly TRBD1 (5 bases). This CDR3 is 16 amino acids long. Germline V gene lookup returns CDR1 LGHDT and CDR2 YNNKEL (reference sequence). Between the trimmed V and J ends, which lost 4 bases and 0 bases, there was a span of 13 bases. CDR3: CASSRGDGSSGNTIYF. CDR3 bases: TGTGCCAGCAGCCGTGGGGACGGGAGCTCTGGAAACACCATATATTTT.

The V and J genes are TRBV5-1 and TRBJ2-7, with D possibly matching TRBD2 (5 bases). V was cut by 0 bases and J by 6 bases, with 13 bases left in between. CDR1 is SGHRS and CDR2 is YFSETQ in the germline V gene. The CDR3 is 14 amino acids. CDR3 region: CASSLAGVASEQYF. The CDR3 bases are TGCGCCAGCAGCTTGGCCGGGGTAGCGAGCGAGCAGTACTTC.

The V and J genes are TRBV27 and TRBJ2-3, with 9 bases aligning to TRBD2. Germline V gene data show CDR1 as MNHEY and CDR2 as SMNVEV (reference sequence). CDR3 size: 15 residues. Trimming took 4 bases from V and 4 from J; bases not matched to a gene: 6. As DNA, the CDR3 is TGTGCCAGCAGTTCCGGCGGGAGGGGATCAGATACGCAGTATTTT. Protein: CASSSGGRGSDTQYF.

The gene calls are TRBV5-1 and TRBJ1-4; D is undetermined. V was clipped by 9 bases and J by 4 bases, with 19 bases between them. This CDR3 is built from 15 residues. Per germline, CDR1 SGHRS and CDR2 YFSETQ. In DNA, the CDR3 is TGCGCCACCAAGTTCGGTGGAGCGGGTAATGAAAAACTGTTTTTT. Translation: CATKFGGAGNEKLFF.

The J gene is TRBJ1-4, the V gene TRBV27, with 11 bases lining up with TRBD1. Germline-derived CDR1 and CDR2 are MNHEY and SMNVEV (reference sequence). This CDR3 region has 15 residues. V dropped 5 bases and J dropped 8; count of bases not matched to a gene: 7. CDR3 nucleotides: TGTGCCAGCAGTCCAGGGACAGGGGGACGGGAAAAACTGTTTTTT. Protein: CASSPGTGGREKLFF.

The rearrangement uses TRBV12-3 or TRBV12-4 and TRBJ2-7, with 7 bases that match TRBD2. Losses at the gene ends were 4 bases for V and 9 bases for J; bases not matched to a gene: 3. This CDR3 is 11 amino acids long. The CDR3 is CASSSGGGQYF. In DNA, the CDR3 is TGTGCCAGCAGTTCCGGCGGGGGGCAGTACTTC.

The gene calls are TRBV9 and TRBJ2-2; 12 bases are shared with TRBD2. The CDR3 length is 17 residues. CDR1 is SGDLS, CDR2 YYNGEE, per germline. The J segment lost 6 bases and the V segment lost 4 bases, leaving 10 bases of the junction unmatched. CDR3 DNA: TGTGCCAGCAGCCCGAGAGGACTAGCGGGGATGGCCGGGGAGCTGTTTTTT. Residues: CASSPRGLAGMAGELFF.

This rearrangement joins TRBV5-1 to TRBJ2-7; TRBD1 aligns across 8 bases. Germline CDR1 is SGHRS and CDR2 is YFSETQ. The CDR3 is made up of 16 amino acids. V dropped 0 bases and J dropped 4; count of bases not matched to a gene: 9. The chain's CDR3 is CASSLDGGQGVYEQYF. The CDR3 DNA reads TGCGCCAGCAGCTTGGATGGCGGACAGGGTGTTTACGAGCAGTACTTC.

This rearrangement joins TRBV2 to TRBJ2-7, with TRBD2 matching over 10 bases. Germline CDR1 reads SNHLY; CDR2 reads FYNNEI. The trim removed 4 bases at V and 8 bases at J, leaving 14 bases unmatched. This CDR3 is built from 16 residues. CDR3 sequence: CASSAPLAGDTTKQYF. CDR3 DNA sequence: TGTGCCAGCAGTGCCCCTCTAGCGGGGGATACTACGAAGCAGTACTTC.

This chain uses TRBV9 with TRBJ2-7; TRBD1 aligns across 7 bases. Germline assignment: CDR1 SGDLS and CDR2 YYNGEE. The V gene end was trimmed by 4 bases and the J gene end by 3 bases; junction bases not matched to a gene: 7. The CDR3 sequence is 14 residues long. For the CDR3, the DNA is TGTGCCAGCAGCCCCCGGGACAGTATCTACGAGCAGTACTTC. This sequence encodes CASSPRDSIYEQYF.

The chain couples TRBV11-2 to TRBJ2-2; no firm D call. This CDR3 region has 16 residues. Germline V gene data show CDR1 as SGHAT and CDR2 as FQNNGV. Trimming removed 6 bases from V and 0 bases from J, with 14 bases in between. CDR3 DNA sequence: TGTGCCAGCAGGAAAAACAGAGATACGAACACCGGGGAGCTGTTTTTT. It translates to CASRKNRDTNTGELFF.

CDR3 loop: CASSPGTGPATNEKLFF. CDR3 in DNA: TGTGCCAGCTCACCGGGGACAGGGCCTGCAACTAATGAAAAACTGTTTTTT. The V call is TRBV18, the J call TRBJ1-4; 9 bases match TRBD1. V dropped 3 bases and J dropped 0; count of bases not matched to a gene: 5. The CDR3 loop spans 17 amino acids. Germline loops: CDR1 KGHSH, CDR2 LQKENI.

This chain links TRBV6-5 with TRBJ1-6; TRBD1 might be the D (6 bases). This CDR3 comprises 16 residues. V lost 0 bases and J lost 8, with 14 bases in between. Germline-derived CDR1 and CDR2 are MNHEY and SVGAGI. The CDR3 DNA is TGTGCCAGCAGTTACTCGGGGAGGGGGAGGGATTCACCCCTCCACTTT. Its translation is CASSYSGRGRDSPLHF.